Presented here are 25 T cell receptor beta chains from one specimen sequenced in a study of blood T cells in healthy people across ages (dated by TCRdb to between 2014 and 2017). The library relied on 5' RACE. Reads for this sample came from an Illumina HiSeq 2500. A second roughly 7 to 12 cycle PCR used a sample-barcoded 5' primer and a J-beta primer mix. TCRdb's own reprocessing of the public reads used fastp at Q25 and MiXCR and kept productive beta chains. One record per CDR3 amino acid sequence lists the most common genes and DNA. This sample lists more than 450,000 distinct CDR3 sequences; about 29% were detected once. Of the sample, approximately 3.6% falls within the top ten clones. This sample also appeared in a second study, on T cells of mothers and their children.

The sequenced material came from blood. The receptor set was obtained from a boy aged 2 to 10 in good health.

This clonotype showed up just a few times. DNA of the CDR3: TGCAGCGCCGAAGGAGGGGATGAGACCCAGTACTTC. Amino acid sequence: CSAEGGDETQYF. V and J are TRBV29-1 and TRBJ2-5; D is perhaps TRBD2 (6 bases). This CDR3 region has 12 residues. Trimming pared 7 bases from V and 5 bases from J, leaving 14 bases between. Germline V CDR1 and CDR2: SQVTM, ANQGSEA. Variable domain in full (rest from reference TRBV29-1 and TRBJ2-5): SAVISQKPSRDICQRGTSLTIQCQVDSQVTMMFWYRQQPGQSLTLIATANQGSEATYESGFVIDKFPISRPNLTFSTLTVSNMSPEDSSIYLCSAEGGDETQYFGPGTRLLVL.

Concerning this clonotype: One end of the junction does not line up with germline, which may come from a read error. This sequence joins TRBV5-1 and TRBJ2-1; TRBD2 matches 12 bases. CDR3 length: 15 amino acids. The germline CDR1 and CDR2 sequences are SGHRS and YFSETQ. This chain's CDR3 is CASSLTSGGYNEHFF. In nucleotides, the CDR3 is TGCGCCAGCAGCTTAACTAGCGGGGGGTACAATGAGCATTTCTTC.

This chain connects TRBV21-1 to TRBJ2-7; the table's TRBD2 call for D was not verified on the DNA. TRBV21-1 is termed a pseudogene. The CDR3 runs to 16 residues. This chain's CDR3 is CASSQNRDSSSYEQYF. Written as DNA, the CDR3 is TGTGCCAGCAGCCAAAACCGGGACTCCAGCTCCTACGAGCAGTACTTC.

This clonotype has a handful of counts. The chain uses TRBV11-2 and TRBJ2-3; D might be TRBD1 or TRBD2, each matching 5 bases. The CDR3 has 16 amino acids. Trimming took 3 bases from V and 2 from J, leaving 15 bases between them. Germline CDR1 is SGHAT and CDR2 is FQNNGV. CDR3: CASSFVPGPPTDTQYF. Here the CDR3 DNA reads TGTGCCAGCAGCTTTGTACCGGGACCCCCCACAGATACGCAGTATTTT.

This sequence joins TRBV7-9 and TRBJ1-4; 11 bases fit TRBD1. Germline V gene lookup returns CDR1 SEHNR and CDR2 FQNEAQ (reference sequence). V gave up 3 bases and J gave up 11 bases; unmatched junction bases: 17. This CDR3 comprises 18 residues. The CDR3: CASSFVGQGAALTGKLFF. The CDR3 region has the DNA TGTGCCAGCAGCTTCGTAGGACAGGGGGCCGCTCTAACCGGCAAACTGTTTTTT. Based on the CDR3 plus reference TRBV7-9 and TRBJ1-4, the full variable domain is DTGVSQNPRHKITKRGQNVTFRCDPISEHNRLYWYRQTLGQGPEFLTYFQNEAQLEKSRLLSDRFSAERPKGSFSTLEIQRTEQGDSAMYLCASSFVGQGAALTGKLFFGSGTQLSVL.

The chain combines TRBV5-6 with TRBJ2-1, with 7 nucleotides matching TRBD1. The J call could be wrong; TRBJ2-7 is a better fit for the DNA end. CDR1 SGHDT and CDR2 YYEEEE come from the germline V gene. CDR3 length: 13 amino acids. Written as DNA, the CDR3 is TGTGCCAGCACTCCGGGACAGAACTACGAGCAGTACTTC. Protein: CASTPGQNYEQYF.

The CDR3 bases are TGCGCCAGCAGCCGCGACAGGACCTGGGATGAAAAACTGTTTTTT. Encoded protein: CASSRDRTWDEKLFF. The V gene is TRBV4-1, the J gene TRBJ1-4; perhaps TRBD1 as D (6 bases). CDR3 length equals 15 residues. CDR1 is MGHRA, CDR2 YSYEKL, per germline. V dropped 4 bases and J dropped 6 bases, with 15 bases sitting between them.

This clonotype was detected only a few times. CDR3 bases: TGTGCCAGTAGTATAGTAACTAGCGCGTCCGGGAATGAGCAGTTCTTC. It translates to CASSIVTSASGNEQFF. The chain recombines TRBV19 with TRBJ2-5; the match to TRBD2 covers 7 bases. The end of the DNA is better explained by TRBJ2-1, so the J call may be wrong. The length of the CDR3 is 16 residues. The germline V gene encodes CDR1 LNHDA and CDR2 SQIVND (reference sequence).

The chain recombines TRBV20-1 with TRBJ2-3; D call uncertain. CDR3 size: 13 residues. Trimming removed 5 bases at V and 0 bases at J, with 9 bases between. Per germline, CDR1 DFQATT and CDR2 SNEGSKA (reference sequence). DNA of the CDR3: TGCAGTGCTGGCGACACCAGCACAGATACGCAGTATTTT. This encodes CSAGDTSTDTQYF.

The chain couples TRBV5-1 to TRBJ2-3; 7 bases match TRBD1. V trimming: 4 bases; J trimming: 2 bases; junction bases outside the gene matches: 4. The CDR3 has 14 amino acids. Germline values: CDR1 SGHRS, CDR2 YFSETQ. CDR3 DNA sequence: TGCGCCAGCAGCCCGGGACAGAACACAGATACGCAGTATTTT. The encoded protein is CASSPGQNTDTQYF.

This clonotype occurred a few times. The CDR3 spells CASSLTHQETQYF. The DNA of the CDR3 is TGTGCCAGCAGCTTAACACACCAAGAGACCCAGTACTTC. The rearrangement uses TRBV7-6 and TRBJ2-5; D not certain. V was cut by 2 bases and J by 0 bases, with 4 bases left in between. Germline CDR1 is SGHVS and CDR2 is FNYEAQ. The CDR3 is 13 residues long. The whole variable domain, remainder taken from reference TRBV7-6 and TRBJ2-5, is GAGVSQSPRYKVTKRGQDVALRCDPISGHVSLYWYRQALGQGPEFLTYFNYEAQQDKSGLPNDRFSAERPEGSISTLTIQRTEQRDSAMYRCASSLTHQETQYFGPGTRLLVL.

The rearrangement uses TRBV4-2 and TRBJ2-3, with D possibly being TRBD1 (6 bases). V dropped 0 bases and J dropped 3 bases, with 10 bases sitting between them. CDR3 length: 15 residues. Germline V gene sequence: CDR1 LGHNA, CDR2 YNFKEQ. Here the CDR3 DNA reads TGTGCCAGCAGCCAAGATAACGGACAGACAGATACGCAGTATTTT. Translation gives CASSQDNGQTDTQYF.

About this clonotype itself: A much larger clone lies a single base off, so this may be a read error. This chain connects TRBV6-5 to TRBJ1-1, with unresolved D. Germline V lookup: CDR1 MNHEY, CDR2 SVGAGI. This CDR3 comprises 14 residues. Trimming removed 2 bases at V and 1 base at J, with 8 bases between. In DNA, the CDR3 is TGTGCCAGCAGTTACGTTTCGGGGAACACTGAAGCTTTCTTT. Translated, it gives CASSYVSGNTEAFF.

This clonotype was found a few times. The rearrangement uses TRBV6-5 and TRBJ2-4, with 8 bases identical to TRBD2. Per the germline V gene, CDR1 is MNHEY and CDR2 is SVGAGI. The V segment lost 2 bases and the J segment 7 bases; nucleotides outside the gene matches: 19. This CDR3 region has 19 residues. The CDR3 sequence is CASSYGQVTSGPKGNIQYF. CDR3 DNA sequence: TGTGCCAGCAGTTACGGCCAGGTCACTAGCGGACCTAAGGGGAACATTCAGTACTTC.

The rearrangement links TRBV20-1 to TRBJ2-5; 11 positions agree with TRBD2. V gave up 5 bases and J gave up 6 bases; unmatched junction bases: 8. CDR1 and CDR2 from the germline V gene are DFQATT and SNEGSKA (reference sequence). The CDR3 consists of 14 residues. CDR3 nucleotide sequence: TGCAGTGCTCACATTAGCGGGGGGGGAAAGACCCAGTACTTC. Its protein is CSAHISGGGKTQYF.

This CDR3 reads CASSIRGTDQETQYF. As DNA, the CDR3 is TGTGCCAGCAGCATAAGAGGTACAGACCAAGAGACCCAGTACTTC. The chain employs TRBV11-2 and TRBJ2-5, with D unresolved. The CDR3 spans 15 residues. Trimming stripped 5 bases from V and 0 bases from J, with 13 bases between. CDR1 is SGHAT and CDR2 is FQNNGV in the germline V gene.

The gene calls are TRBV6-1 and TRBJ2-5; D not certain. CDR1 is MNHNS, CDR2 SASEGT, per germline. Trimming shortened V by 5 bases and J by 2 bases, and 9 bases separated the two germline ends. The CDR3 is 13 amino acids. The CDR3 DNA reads TGTGCCAGCAGTTTCGACACACAAGAGACCCAGTACTTC. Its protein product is CASSFDTQETQYF.

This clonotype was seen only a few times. CDR3 loop: CSAREPGVGSNQPQHF. Here the CDR3 DNA reads TGCAGTGCTAGGGAACCGGGGGTCGGGAGCAATCAGCCCCAGCATTTT. This chain joins TRBV20-1 and TRBJ1-5; maybe TRBD1 (5 bases). This CDR3 has 16 residues. V lost 3 bases, J lost 1 base, and 16 bases lay in between. The germline gives CDR1 DFQATT, CDR2 SNEGSKA (reference sequence).

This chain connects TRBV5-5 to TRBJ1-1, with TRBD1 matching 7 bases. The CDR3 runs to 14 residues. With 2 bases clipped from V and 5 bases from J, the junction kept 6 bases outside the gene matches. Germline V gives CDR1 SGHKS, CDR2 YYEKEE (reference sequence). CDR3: CASSFTGDRTEAFF. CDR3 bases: TGTGCCAGCAGCTTCACAGGGGATAGGACTGAAGCTTTCTTT. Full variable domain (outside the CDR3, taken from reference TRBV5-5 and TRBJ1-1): DAGVTQSPTHLIKTRGQQVTLRCSPISGHKSVSWYQQVLGQGPQFIFQYYEKEERGRGNFPDRFSARQFPNYSSELNVNALLLGDSALYLCASSFTGDRTEAFFGQGTRLTVV.

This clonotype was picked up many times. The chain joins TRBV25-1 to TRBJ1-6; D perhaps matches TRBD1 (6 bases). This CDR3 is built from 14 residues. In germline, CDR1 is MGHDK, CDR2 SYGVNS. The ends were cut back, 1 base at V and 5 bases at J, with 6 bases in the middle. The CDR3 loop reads CASSESGDNSPLHF. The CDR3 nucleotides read TGTGCCAGCAGTGAATCAGGGGATAATTCACCCCTCCACTTT. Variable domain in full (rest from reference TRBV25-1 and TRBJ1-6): EADIYQTPRYLVIGTGKKITLECSQTMGHDKMYWYQQDPGMELHLIHYSYGVNSTEKGDLSSESTVSRIRTEHFPLTLESARPSHTSQYLCASSESGDNSPLHFGNGTRLTVT.

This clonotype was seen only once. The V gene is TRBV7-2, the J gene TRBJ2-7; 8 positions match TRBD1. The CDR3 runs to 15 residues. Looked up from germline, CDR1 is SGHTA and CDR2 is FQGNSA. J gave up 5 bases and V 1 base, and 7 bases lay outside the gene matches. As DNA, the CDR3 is TGTGCCAGCAGCTTAGACCGGACAGGGTTTCACGAGCAGTACTTC. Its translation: CASSLDRTGFHEQYF.

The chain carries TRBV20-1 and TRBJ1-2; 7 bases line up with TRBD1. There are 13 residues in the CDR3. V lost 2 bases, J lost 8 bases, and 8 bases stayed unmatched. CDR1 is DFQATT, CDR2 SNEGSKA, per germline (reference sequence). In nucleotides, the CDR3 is TGCAGTGCTAGAACTTCAGGGGGGGACGGCTACACCTTC. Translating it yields CSARTSGGDGYTF.

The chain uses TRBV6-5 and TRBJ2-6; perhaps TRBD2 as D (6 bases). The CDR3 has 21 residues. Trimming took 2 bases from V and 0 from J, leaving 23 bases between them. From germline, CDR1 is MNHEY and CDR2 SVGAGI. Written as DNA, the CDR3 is TGTGCCAGCAGTTACAGGGGCGGCGGGGCCAGCTCTTCCTCTGGGGCCAACGTCCTGACTTTC. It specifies CASSYRGGGASSSSGANVLTF.

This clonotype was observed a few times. CDR3 residues: CASSDRAGGAGELFF. CDR3 coding DNA: TGCGCCAGCAGTGACCGAGCGGGAGGGGCCGGGGAGCTGTTTTTT. The chain joins TRBV10-2 to TRBJ2-2, with TRBD2 matching 10 bases. This CDR3 is built from 15 residues. Trimming at V came to 3 bases and at J to 6 bases, leaving 4 bases not matched to a gene. Per germline, CDR1 WSHSY and CDR2 SAAADI.

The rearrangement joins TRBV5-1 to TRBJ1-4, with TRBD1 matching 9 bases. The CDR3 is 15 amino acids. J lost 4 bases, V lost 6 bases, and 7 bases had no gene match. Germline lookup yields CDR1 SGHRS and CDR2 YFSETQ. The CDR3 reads CASNSNRGLNEKLFF. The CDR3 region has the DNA TGCGCCAGCAACTCAAACAGGGGGCTTAATGAAAAACTGTTTTTT. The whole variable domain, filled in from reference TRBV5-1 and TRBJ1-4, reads KAGVTQTPRYLIKTRGQQVTLSCSPISGHRSVSWYQQTPGQGLQFLFEYFSETQRNKGNFPGRFSGRQFSNSRSEMNVSTLELGDSALYLCASNSNRGLNEKLFFGSGTQLSVL.